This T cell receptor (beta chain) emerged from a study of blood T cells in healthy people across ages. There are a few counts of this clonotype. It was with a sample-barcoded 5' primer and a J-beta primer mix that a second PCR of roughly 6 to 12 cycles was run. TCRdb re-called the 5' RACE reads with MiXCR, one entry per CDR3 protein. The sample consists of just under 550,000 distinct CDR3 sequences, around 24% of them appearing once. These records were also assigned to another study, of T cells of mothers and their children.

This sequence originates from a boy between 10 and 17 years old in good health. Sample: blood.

This chain's CDR3 is CATSDFNRHQETQYF. CDR3 nucleotides: TGTGCCACCAGTGATTTCAACAGGCACCAAGAGACCCAGTACTTC. V is TRBV24-1 and J is TRBJ2-5; tentatively, D is TRBD1 (5 bases). The CDR3 runs to 15 residues. With 1 base removed from V and 0 bases from J, the gap between germline ends came to 8 bases. Germline CDR1 and CDR2: KGHDR and SFDVKD.